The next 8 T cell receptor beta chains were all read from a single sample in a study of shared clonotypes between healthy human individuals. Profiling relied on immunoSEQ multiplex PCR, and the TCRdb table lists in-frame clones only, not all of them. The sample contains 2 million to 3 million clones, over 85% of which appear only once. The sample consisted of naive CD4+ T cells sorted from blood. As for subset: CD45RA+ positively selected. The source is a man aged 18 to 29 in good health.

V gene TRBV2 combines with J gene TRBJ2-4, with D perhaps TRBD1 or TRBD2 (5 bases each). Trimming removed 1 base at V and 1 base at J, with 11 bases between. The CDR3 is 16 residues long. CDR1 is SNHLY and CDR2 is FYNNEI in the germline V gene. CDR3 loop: CASSEGGNLAKNIQYF. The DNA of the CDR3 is TGTGCCAGCAGTGAAGGGGGGAATCTCGCCAAAAACATTCAGTACTTC. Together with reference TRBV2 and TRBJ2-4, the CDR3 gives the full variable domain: EPEVTQTPSHQVTQMGQEVILRCVPISNHLYFYWYRQILGQKVEFLVSFYNNEISEKSEIFDDQFSVERPDGSNFTLKIRSTKLEDSAMYFCASSEGGNLAKNIQYFGAGTRLSVL.

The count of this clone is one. The CDR3 protein is CASRGTGVYTGELFF. The CDR3 DNA follows: TGTGCCAGTAGGGGGACAGGGGTGTACACCGGGGAGCTGTTTTTT. The chain is built from TRBV19 and TRBJ2-2; 10 nucleotides match TRBD1. The CDR3 is 15 amino acids. Germline values: CDR1 LNHDA, CDR2 SQIVND (reference sequence). V lost 6 bases to trimming and J lost 3 bases; unmatched junction nucleotides: 4.

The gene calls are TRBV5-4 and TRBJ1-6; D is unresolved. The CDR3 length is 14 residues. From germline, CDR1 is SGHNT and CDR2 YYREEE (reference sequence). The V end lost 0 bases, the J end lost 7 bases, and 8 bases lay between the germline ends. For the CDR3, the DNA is TGTGCCAGCAGCTTGGACAGAACGAATTCACCCCTCCACTTT. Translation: CASSLDRTNSPLHF.

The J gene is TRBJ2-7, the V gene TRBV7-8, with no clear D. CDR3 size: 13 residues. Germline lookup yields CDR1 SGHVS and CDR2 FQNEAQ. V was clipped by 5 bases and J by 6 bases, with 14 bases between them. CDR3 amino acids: CASSLRPGGEQYF. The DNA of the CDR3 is TGTGCCAGCAGCCTTCGACCGGGTGGCGAGCAGTACTTC. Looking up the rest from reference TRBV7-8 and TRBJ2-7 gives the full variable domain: GAGVSQSPRYKVAKRGQDVALRCDPISGHVSLFWYQQALGQGPEFLTYFQNEAQLDKSGLPSDRFFAERPEGSVSTLKIQRTQQEDSAVYLCASSLRPGGEQYFGPGTRLTVT.

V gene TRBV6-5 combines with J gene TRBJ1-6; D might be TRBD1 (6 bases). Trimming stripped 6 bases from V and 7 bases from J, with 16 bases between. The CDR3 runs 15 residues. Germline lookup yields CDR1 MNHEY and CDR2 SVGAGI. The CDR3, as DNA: TGTGCCAGCAGAAATTCCGGACAGCAAAATTCACCCCTCCACTTT. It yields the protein CASRNSGQQNSPLHF.

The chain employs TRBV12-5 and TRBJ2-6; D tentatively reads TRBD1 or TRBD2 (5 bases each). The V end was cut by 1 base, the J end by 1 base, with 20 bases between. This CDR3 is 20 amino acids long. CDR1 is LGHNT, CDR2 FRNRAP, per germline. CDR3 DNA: TGTGCTAGTGGTTTGGACGGGAAGGGGTTCATAGGATCTGGGGCCAACGTCCTGACTTTC. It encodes CASGLDGKGFIGSGANVLTF. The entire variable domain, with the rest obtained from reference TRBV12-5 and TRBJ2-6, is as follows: DARVTQTPRHKVTEMGQEVTMRCQPILGHNTVFWYRQTMMQGLELLAYFRNRAPLDDSGMPKDRFSAEMPDATLATLKIQPSEPRDSAVYFCASGLDGKGFIGSGANVLTFGAGSRLTVL.

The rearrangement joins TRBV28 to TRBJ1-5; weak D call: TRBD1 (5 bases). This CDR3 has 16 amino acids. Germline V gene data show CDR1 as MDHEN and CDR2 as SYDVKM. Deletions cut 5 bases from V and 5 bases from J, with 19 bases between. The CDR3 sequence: CASSPHPWTQYQPQHF. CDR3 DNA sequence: TGTGCCAGCAGTCCACACCCTTGGACACAGTATCAGCCCCAGCATTTT.

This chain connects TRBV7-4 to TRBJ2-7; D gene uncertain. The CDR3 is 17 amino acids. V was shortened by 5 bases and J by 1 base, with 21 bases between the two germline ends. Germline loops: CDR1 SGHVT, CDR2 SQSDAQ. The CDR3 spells CASSPEPTTWKSYEQYF. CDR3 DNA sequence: TGTGCCAGCAGCCCGGAGCCGACGACGTGGAAATCCTACGAGCAGTACTTC.